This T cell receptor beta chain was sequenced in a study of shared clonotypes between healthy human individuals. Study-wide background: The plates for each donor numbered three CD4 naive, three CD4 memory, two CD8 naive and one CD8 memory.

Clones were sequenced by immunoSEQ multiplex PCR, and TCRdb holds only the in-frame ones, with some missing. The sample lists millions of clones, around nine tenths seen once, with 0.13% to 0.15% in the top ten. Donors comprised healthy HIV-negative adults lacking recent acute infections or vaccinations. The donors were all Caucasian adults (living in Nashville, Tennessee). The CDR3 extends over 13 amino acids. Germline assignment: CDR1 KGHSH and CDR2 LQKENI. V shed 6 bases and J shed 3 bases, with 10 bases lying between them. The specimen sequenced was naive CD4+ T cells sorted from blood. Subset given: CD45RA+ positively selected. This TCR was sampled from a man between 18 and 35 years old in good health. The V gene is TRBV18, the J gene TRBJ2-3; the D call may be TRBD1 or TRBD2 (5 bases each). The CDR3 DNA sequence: TGTGCCAGCTCGGGGGTTCGAACAGATACGCAGTATTTT. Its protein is CASSGVRTDTQYF.